This T cell receptor (beta chain) stems from a study of T cell clones after liver transplantation. Study conclusions and caveats: Migration into the graft, not deletion, may explain lost graft donor-reactive T cells. In 5 of 8 subjects, circulating graft-donor-reactive CD4 TCRbeta sequences fell significantly after transplant.

Germline assignment: CDR1 LNHDA and CDR2 SQIVND (reference sequence). CDR3 length equals 16 residues. The V end lost 3 bases, the J end lost 0 bases, and 12 bases lay between the germline ends. Generated by immunoSEQ multiplex PCR, the TCRdb table keeps only in-frame clones and is missing some. The table lists over 8,500 clones, roughly 70% of them singletons. Regarding this clone: Antigen specificity is unknown.

The receptor comes from a human patient who received a liver transplant. Some T cells may have come from the graft donor. The chain joins TRBV19 to TRBJ1-5, with D perhaps TRBD1 (6 bases). Sequenced material: CD4+ T cells from blood, taken around 32 months after liver transplant. CDR3 sequence: CASSMDSAYSNQPQHF. Here the CDR3 DNA reads TGTGCCAGTAGTATGGACAGCGCATATAGCAATCAGCCCCAGCATTTT.